A single sample gave rise to the 8 T cell receptor beta chains below, sequenced in a study of CD8 T cells in Susac syndrome. RNA in amounts of about 0.45 to 1 ug was reverse transcribed with random hexamers. MiXCR was run by TCRdb on the immunoSEQ multiplex PCR reads, yielding one entry per CDR3 protein. The sample yields about 120,000 distinct CDR3 sequences, 80% to 95% seen once. Sequences were obtained from CD8+ T cells from PBMCs. These receptors originate from a human donor in good health.

This chain connects TRBV20-1 to TRBJ2-1; 13 nucleotides match TRBD2. The V segment lost 4 bases and the J segment 2 bases; nucleotides outside the gene matches: 11. The CDR3 covers 18 residues. Germline CDR1 DFQATT, CDR2 SNEGSKA (reference sequence). CDR3 sequence: CSATRWTSGRITYNEQFF. The CDR3 bases are TGCAGTGCTACCCGATGGACTAGCGGGAGAATTACCTACAATGAGCAGTTCTTC.

The chain carries TRBV15 and TRBJ1-5; D not resolved. Germline-derived CDR1 and CDR2 are LNHNV and YYDKDF (reference sequence). V was clipped by 2 bases and J by 4 bases, with 9 bases between them. The CDR3 contains 14 residues. The DNA for the CDR3 is TGTGCCACCAGCAGAAGAACCCAAAATCAGCCCCAGCATTTT. Protein: CATSRRTQNQPQHF.

The chain links TRBV3-1 to TRBJ1-1; D not resolved. Germline V gene sequence: CDR1 LGHDT, CDR2 YNNKEL (reference sequence). This CDR3 has 12 residues. Trimming took off 2 bases at V and 3 bases at J, with 4 bases between the two ends. The CDR3 region is CASSQTDTEAFF. CDR3 in DNA: TGTGCCAGCAGCCAAACGGACACTGAAGCTTTCTTT. The full variable domain, rest sourced from reference TRBV3-1 and TRBJ1-1, is DTAVSQTPKYLVTQMGNDKSIKCEQNLGHDTMYWYKQDSKKFLKIMFSYNNKELIINETVPNRFSPKSPDKAHLNLHINSLELGDSAVYFCASSQTDTEAFFGQGTRLTVV.

This clonotype was recorded a few times. The V call is TRBV7-8, the J call TRBJ2-1; D gene ambiguous. V lost 5 bases and J 7 bases, leaving 9 bases between the germline ends. CDR1 SGHVS and CDR2 FQNEAQ come from the germline V gene. The CDR3 has 12 residues. The CDR3 protein is CASSRLGNEQFF. As DNA, the CDR3 is TGTGCCAGCAGCCGGTTGGGGAATGAGCAGTTCTTC.

J is TRBJ1-3 and V is TRBV4-1, with 12 bases fitting TRBD1. The CDR3 loop spans 15 amino acids. The junction had 2 bases not matched to a gene; V was cut back by 4 bases and J by 4 bases. The germline V gene has CDR1 MGHRA and CDR2 YSYEKL. The CDR3 DNA reads TGCGCCAGCAGCCTGGGACAGGGGGCAGGAAACACCATATATTTT. Its protein product is CASSLGQGAGNTIYF.

The chain employs TRBV6-5 and TRBJ1-3, with D possibly being TRBD1 (5 bases). Trimming removed 5 bases from V and 6 bases from J, with 14 bases in between. CDR3 length equals 14 residues. CDR1 MNHEY and CDR2 SVGAGI come from the germline V gene. CDR3 coding DNA: TGTGCCAGCAGTCCCGATGGAGGACAAAACACCATATATTTT. Translating gives CASSPDGGQNTIYF.

CDR3 nucleotides: TGTGCCAGCAGTTCCGGACGGAATAACTATGGCTACACCTTC. It yields the protein CASSSGRNNYGYTF. This chain connects TRBV27 to TRBJ1-2; D gene uncertain. This CDR3 comprises 14 residues. Deletions cut 4 bases from V and 1 base from J, with 10 bases between. Germline V lookup: CDR1 MNHEY, CDR2 SMNVEV (reference sequence).

This clonotype was detected only once. The V call is TRBV7-9, the J call TRBJ1-1, with 9 bases that match TRBD1. J was trimmed by 0 bases and V by 3 bases; bases with no gene match: 5. CDR3 size: 16 residues. From germline, CDR1 is SEHNR and CDR2 FQNEAQ (reference sequence). For the CDR3, the DNA is TGTGCCAGCAGCTTCGCGGGGACAGGGATGAACACTGAAGCTTTCTTT. Its translation is CASSFAGTGMNTEAFF. Full variable domain (rest looked up from reference TRBV7-9 and TRBJ1-1): DTGVSQNPRHKITKRGQNVTFRCDPISEHNRLYWYRQTLGQGPEFLTYFQNEAQLEKSRLLSDRFSAERPKGSFSTLEIQRTEQGDSAMYLCASSFAGTGMNTEAFFGQGTRLTVV.